The clone carrying this T cell receptor (beta chain) has a single count. Antigen unknown. The PCR had 60 Vbeta and 13 Jbeta primers. Sequenced by immunoSEQ multiplex PCR; TCRdb stores in-frame clones only, minus some. The data contain about 170,000 clones, 73% of them singletons. The J segment lost 6 bases and the V segment lost 3 bases, leaving 3 bases of the junction unmatched. Per germline, CDR1 MNHEY and CDR2 SVGAGI. The CDR3 is made up of 15 amino acids. This record belongs to a study of cytomegalovirus exposure and HLA in healthy donors. General study points: Donor immune exposure was known only as CMV serostatus. Apparent HLA restriction characterized most CMV-associated TCR beta chains in a later analysis.

The chain recombines TRBV6-5 with TRBJ2-1, with TRBD2 identical over 12 bases. Sequenced input: PBMCs. The clonotype comes from a woman aged 18-29 years in good health and CMV-seropositive. CDR3 DNA sequence: TGTGCCAGCAGTTATCGGACTAGCGGGACCAATGAGCAGTTCTTC. This codes for CASSYRTSGTNEQFF.